These 6 T cell receptor beta chains originate from one sample sequenced in a study of graft-versus-host responses after intestinal transplantation. Clones were read by immunoSEQ multiplex PCR, and TCRdb kept only the in-frame ones, dropping some. Of about 100,000 clones in the sample, approximately 90% were seen once. Their antigens remain unidentified. Sample: unstimulated CD4+ T cells sorted from spleen or lymph node cells, taken before transplant. These receptors were taken from a human donor who was the organ donor for an intestinal transplant.

This chain links TRBV6-1 with TRBJ2-2; a weak D match, TRBD1 (6 bases). Germline assignment: CDR1 MNHNS and CDR2 SASEGT. The CDR3 is 15 amino acids. The ends were cut back, 5 bases at V and 0 bases at J, with 10 bases in the middle. CDR3 DNA: TGTGCCAGCAGTCCGGGACAACCGAACACCGGGGAGCTGTTTTTT. It codes for CASSPGQPNTGELFF.

This clone came up once. The chain employs TRBV5-3 and TRBJ2-1; no firm D call. TRBV5-3 carries the ORF label, with uncertain function. The CDR3 loop spans 15 amino acids. V was clipped by 0 bases and J by 5 bases, with 12 bases between them. Here the CDR3 reads CARSLVGVVDNEQFF. DNA for the CDR3: TGTGCCAGAAGCTTGGTTGGGGTGGTGGACAATGAGCAGTTCTTC.

The CDR3 spells CASSLLYVGELFF. The CDR3 DNA is TGTGCCAGCAGCCTGCTATACGTCGGGGAGCTGTTTTTT. The rearrangement links TRBV11-2 to TRBJ2-2; D not resolved. CDR3 length: 13 amino acids. Germline values: CDR1 SGHAT, CDR2 FQNNGV. V was shortened by 5 bases and J by 7 bases, with 11 bases between the two germline ends.

The chain has TRBV7-2 and TRBJ1-1, with D perhaps matching TRBD1 (5 bases). CDR1 SGHTA and CDR2 FQGNSA come from the germline V gene. The CDR3 extends over 14 amino acids. Trimming removed 5 bases at V and 4 bases at J, with 14 bases between. This chain's CDR3 is CASSPWGLGTEAFF. The CDR3 nucleotides read TGTGCCAGCAGCCCCTGGGGGTTAGGCACTGAAGCTTTCTTT.

The chain has TRBV6-1 and TRBJ2-7; perhaps TRBD1 as D (5 bases). This CDR3 is built from 14 residues. The V and J ends lost 5 bases and 4 bases respectively, with 15 bases between them. Looked up from germline, CDR1 is MNHNS and CDR2 is SASEGT. CDR3 coding DNA: TGTGCCAGCAGTCTAACAGGCTCAGTATACGAGCAGTACTTC. This gives the protein CASSLTGSVYEQYF.

The chain uses TRBV9 and TRBJ2-1; 12 bases match TRBD2. Per germline, CDR1 SGDLS and CDR2 YYNGEE. The CDR3 is made up of 17 amino acids. V trimming: 2 bases; J trimming: 4 bases; junction bases outside the gene matches: 7. The CDR3 coding sequence is TGTGCCAGCAGCGTGGATGGCGGACTAGCGGGGTACAATGAGCAGTTCTTC. It specifies CASSVDGGLAGYNEQFF.